This passage covers 29 T cell receptor beta chains from one sample sequenced in a study of cytotoxic CD8 clonotypes in ibrutinib-treated CLL. Sequencing used immunoSEQ multiplex PCR; TCRdb keeps in-frame clones, though not all of them. The sample has almost 250,000 clones; about three quarters are singletons. Sequences were derived from PBMCs, sampled after 24 months of ibrutinib treatment. These receptors were collected from a human donor with chronic lymphocytic leukemia.

The V and J genes are TRBV28 and TRBJ2-1; D possibly corresponds to TRBD2 (6 bases). Germline V gene sequence: CDR1 MDHEN, CDR2 SYDVKM. The CDR3 runs to 12 residues. Trimming stripped 6 bases from V and 8 bases from J, with 11 bases between. The CDR3 here is CASRSSDHEQFF. CDR3 coding DNA: TGTGCCAGCAGATCTAGCGACCATGAGCAGTTCTTC.

The rearrangement links TRBV23-1 to TRBJ2-2; D is undetermined. TRBV23-1 is an ORF, and what it does is uncertain. This CDR3 has 17 residues. Trimming cost V 0 bases and J 4 bases, with 15 bases left between them. The DNA of the CDR3 is TGCGCCAGCAGTCAATCGGCCCGCCCCGCCGGCACCGGGGAGCTGTTTTTT. Its protein product is CASSQSARPAGTGELFF.

V usage is TRBV7-3 and J usage is TRBJ2-3; the match to TRBD2 covers 13 bases. Losses at the gene ends were 4 bases for V and 5 bases for J; bases not matched to a gene: 15. This CDR3 contains 19 residues. Germline V gene sequence: CDR1 SGHTA, CDR2 FQGTGA. CDR3 in amino acids: CASSSRDSGLAGKQDTQYF. The CDR3 nucleotides are TGTGCCAGCAGCTCGAGGGATTCGGGACTAGCGGGAAAACAAGATACGCAGTATTTT.

This clone has only one observation. J is TRBJ2-1 and V is TRBV7-2; 12 nucleotides match TRBD1. CDR3 length: 16 amino acids. V dropped 6 bases and J dropped 5; count of bases not matched to a gene: 8. From germline, CDR1 is SGHTA and CDR2 FQGNSA. CDR3 DNA: TGTGCCAGCAGAAAGGGACAGGGGGCGACGCACAATGAGCAGTTCTTC. It specifies CASRKGQGATHNEQFF.

The gene calls are TRBV7-2 and TRBJ1-1; the D gene is possibly TRBD1 (6 bases). Germline assignment: CDR1 SGHTA and CDR2 FQGNSA. This CDR3 region has 15 residues. V was trimmed by 5 bases and J by 4 bases, leaving 17 bases between them. The chain's CDR3 is CASSLHQGWVTEAFF. The CDR3 DNA reads TGTGCCAGCAGCCTTCACCAGGGGTGGGTCACTGAAGCTTTCTTT.

This clone has a handful of counts. The gene calls are TRBV7-9 and TRBJ1-2; no firm D call. V dropped 5 bases and J dropped 5 bases, with 12 bases sitting between them. The V gene's germline CDR1 is SEHNR and CDR2 FQNEAQ (reference sequence). CDR3 length: 13 residues. DNA for the CDR3: TGTGCCAGCAGCGGACGGACTGCTTATGGCTACACCTTC. Protein sequence: CASSGRTAYGYTF.

The chain joins TRBV5-1 to TRBJ1-2; 11 nucleotides match TRBD1. V gave up 4 bases and J gave up 7 bases; unmatched junction bases: 6. This CDR3 is built from 14 residues. Germline CDR1 and CDR2: SGHRS and YFSETQ. CDR3 sequence (DNA): TGCGCCAGCAGCCCAGGACAGGGGGCGATTGGCTACACCTTC. Its protein product is CASSPGQGAIGYTF. Full variable domain (missing parts from reference TRBV5-1 and TRBJ1-2): KAGVTQTPRYLIKTRGQQVTLSCSPISGHRSVSWYQQTPGQGLQFLFEYFSETQRNKGNFPGRFSGRQFSNSRSEMNVSTLELGDSALYLCASSPGQGAIGYTFGSGTRLTVV.

There are a few counts of this clone. The chain recombines TRBV2 with TRBJ2-1; TRBD2 matches at 7 bases. Trimming at V came to 0 bases and at J to 4 bases, leaving 3 bases not matched to a gene. The germline CDR1 and CDR2 sequences are SNHLY and FYNNEI. The CDR3 covers 15 residues. For the CDR3, the DNA is TGTGCCAGCAGTGAAGCGGGAGGGCCGTACAATGAGCAGTTCTTC. Protein product: CASSEAGGPYNEQFF.

The genes are TRBV29-1 and TRBJ2-2; D gene uncertain. Trimming stripped 7 bases from V and 1 base from J, with 22 bases between. CDR3 size: 17 residues. Per germline, CDR1 SQVTM and CDR2 ANQGSEA. CDR3 amino acids: CSADPYPSDKNTGELFF. CDR3 nucleotides: TGCAGCGCCGACCCCTATCCCTCAGATAAGAACACCGGGGAGCTGTTTTTT.

V usage is TRBV27 and J usage is TRBJ2-3; 8 bases align to TRBD2. The CDR3 has 15 residues. Germline trimming cut 3 bases from V and 6 bases from J; bases unmatched to any gene: 8. Germline V lookup: CDR1 MNHEY, CDR2 SMNVEV (reference sequence). The CDR3 loop is CASSFGGRTPDTQYF. The DNA of the CDR3 is TGTGCCAGCAGTTTTGGCGGGAGGACCCCGGATACGCAGTATTTT.

The chain combines TRBV15 with TRBJ2-5, with TRBD1 matching over 10 bases. From germline, CDR1 is LNHNV and CDR2 YYDKDF (reference sequence). This CDR3 is 14 amino acids long. V was clipped by 9 bases and J by 7 bases; unmatched bases: 11. The CDR3 loop is CATLPGTGVGTQYF. Here the CDR3 DNA reads TGTGCCACTCTACCTGGGACAGGGGTGGGGACCCAGTACTTC.

The chain employs TRBV5-1 and TRBJ2-5; 8 bases align to TRBD1. J gave up 5 bases and V 6 bases, and 6 bases lay outside the gene matches. Looked up from germline, CDR1 is SGHRS and CDR2 is YFSETQ. The CDR3 consists of 13 residues. For the CDR3, the DNA is TGCGCCAGCAAGACAGGGGATGAGGAGACCCAGTACTTC. This sequence encodes CASKTGDEETQYF.

The chain links TRBV9 to TRBJ2-7; D gene unclear. The germline V gene encodes CDR1 SGDLS and CDR2 YYNGEE. The germline V and J ends were trimmed by 0 bases and 0 bases, with 7 bases remaining between them. The CDR3 is 14 residues long. Here the CDR3 reads CASSVVGGSYEQYF. CDR3 sequence (DNA): TGTGCCAGCAGCGTAGTCGGCGGCTCCTACGAGCAGTACTTC.

V is TRBV6-5 and J is TRBJ2-1; D is unresolved. The V gene lost 2 bases and the J gene lost 0 bases, with 8 bases spanning the gap. Germline V lookup: CDR1 MNHEY, CDR2 SVGAGI. CDR3 length: 15 amino acids. This CDR3 is CASSYAANSYNEQFF. DNA for the CDR3: TGTGCCAGCAGTTACGCGGCGAACTCCTACAATGAGCAGTTCTTC.

This sequence joins TRBV19 and TRBJ2-3, with unresolved D. The V and J ends lost 7 bases and 3 bases respectively, with 11 bases between them. The CDR3 spans 13 residues. Germline V gene sequence: CDR1 LNHDA, CDR2 SQIVND (reference sequence). CDR3 loop: CASNFFPTDTQYF. DNA of the CDR3: TGTGCCAGTAATTTTTTTCCGACAGATACGCAGTATTTT.

The chain recombines TRBV29-1 with TRBJ1-3; the D gene is possibly TRBD1 (5 bases). The germline V gene has CDR1 SQVTM and CDR2 ANQGSEA. With 6 bases removed from V and 8 bases from J, the gap between germline ends came to 20 bases. The CDR3 contains 14 residues. CDR3 residues: CSVVTENLGDTIYF. The CDR3 DNA reads as TGCAGCGTCGTGACAGAAAACCTGGGGGACACCATATATTTT.

J is TRBJ2-7 and V is TRBV4-3; the D gene is possibly TRBD1 (6 bases). This CDR3 spans 16 amino acids. Germline V gene data show CDR1 as LGHNA and CDR2 as YSLEER. Trimming shortened V by 0 bases and J by 5 bases, and 17 bases separated the two germline ends. This chain's CDR3 is CASSQETGQSPHEQYF. CDR3 DNA sequence: TGCGCCAGCAGCCAAGAGACGGGACAATCCCCCCACGAGCAGTACTTC.

This clone was detected many times. V gene TRBV30 combines with J gene TRBJ1-5; perhaps TRBD1 as D (5 bases). There are 14 residues in the CDR3. Germline lookup yields CDR1 GTSNPN and CDR2 SVGIG (reference sequence). Trimming left V 1 base short and J 6 bases short, with 13 bases between. CDR3 DNA: TGTGCCTGGAGTGCAGGACAAGCCCCTCAGCCCCAGCATTTT. Its translation is CAWSAGQAPQPQHF.

The chain links TRBV13 to TRBJ2-1, with D perhaps TRBD1 (6 bases). V lost 0 bases and J 0 bases, leaving 9 bases between the germline ends. The CDR3 extends over 16 amino acids. CDR1 PRHDT and CDR2 FYEKMQ come from the germline V gene (reference sequence). CDR3 region: CASSLGGASSYNEQFF. The CDR3 region has the DNA TGTGCCAGCAGCTTAGGGGGGGCAAGCTCCTACAATGAGCAGTTCTTC.

The CDR3: CASSLAERYTF. In DNA, the CDR3 is TGTGCCAGCAGCTTAGCCGAACGCTACACCTTC. V usage is TRBV7-2 and J usage is TRBJ1-2; D is undetermined. Per germline, CDR1 SGHTA and CDR2 FQGNSA. The length of the CDR3 is 11 residues. The germline V and J ends were trimmed by 0 bases and 9 bases, with 5 bases remaining between them.

The chain is built from TRBV2 and TRBJ2-1; no clear D. Germline V lookup: CDR1 SNHLY, CDR2 FYNNEI. Between the trimmed V and J ends, which lost 6 bases and 15 bases, there was a span of 21 bases. The CDR3 totals 13 residues. In DNA form, the CDR3 reads TGTGCCAGCAGCCGGCCCTACGGCGGATTTCTGTTCTTC. It translates to CASSRPYGGFLFF.

This chain joins TRBV10-3 and TRBJ2-7; possible D gene TRBD1, 5 bases. The germline gives CDR1 ENHRY, CDR2 SYGVKD. Trimming took off 3 bases at V and 5 bases at J, with 14 bases between the two ends. This CDR3 is 14 amino acids long. CDR3 bases: TGTGCCATCAGTGACCCGACTCAGGGTGACGAGCAGTACTTC. Its translation: CAISDPTQGDEQYF.

V gene TRBV28 combines with J gene TRBJ1-2, with D uncertain. CDR3 length: 14 amino acids. Germline V gene data show CDR1 as MDHEN and CDR2 as SYDVKM. Deletions cut 8 bases from V and 0 bases from J, with 13 bases between. The CDR3 reads CASQEFTSNYGYTF. The CDR3 region has the DNA TGTGCCAGCCAGGAGTTCACCTCTAACTATGGCTACACCTTC.

The rearrangement links TRBV27 to TRBJ1-2, with 7 bases lining up with TRBD1. The CDR3 totals 14 residues. Germline CDR1 is MNHEY and CDR2 is SMNVEV (reference sequence). V was clipped by 2 bases and J by 4 bases; unmatched bases: 4. In nucleotides, the CDR3 is TGTGCCAGCAGTTTACAACGACAGGGCTATGGCTACACCTTC. Residues: CASSLQRQGYGYTF.

The V and J genes are TRBV18 and TRBJ1-1; D is uncertain. Looked up from germline, CDR1 is KGHSH and CDR2 is LQKENI. This CDR3 spans 17 amino acids. The V and J ends lost 3 bases and 0 bases respectively, with 17 bases between them. Written as DNA, the CDR3 is TGTGCCAGCTCACCTTCGGGAGACCTGGGGATGAACACTGAAGCTTTCTTT. Amino acid sequence: CASSPSGDLGMNTEAFF.

This clone was picked up a small number of times. The J gene is TRBJ1-1, the V gene TRBV10-3; TRBD1 agrees at 9 bases. In germline, CDR1 is ENHRY, CDR2 SYGVKD. V was pared by 2 bases and J by 5 bases, with 6 bases of the junction left unmatched. This CDR3 contains 15 residues. The CDR3 DNA follows: TGTGCCATCAGTGAGCGGGACAGGGAGGGTACTGAAGCTTTCTTT. Protein: CAISERDREGTEAFF.

A word on this clone: Additional DNA sequences in this sample encode the identical CDR3. V gene TRBV29-1 combines with J gene TRBJ1-1; D gene ambiguous. CDR1 is SQVTM, CDR2 ANQGSEA, per germline. The CDR3 is 13 residues long. The germline V and J ends were trimmed by 1 base and 0 bases, with 6 bases remaining between them. CDR3 DNA sequence: TGCAGCGTTGAAGGCAGGATGAACACTGAAGCTTTCTTT. Translating it yields CSVEGRMNTEAFF.

The chain joins TRBV5-1 to TRBJ2-7; TRBD1 matches at 7 bases. The CDR3 is 13 amino acids. The germline CDR1 and CDR2 sequences are SGHRS and YFSETQ. Trimming took 3 bases from V and 6 from J; bases not matched to a gene: 6. The CDR3 loop is CASSSGQTVEQYF. The CDR3 nucleotides read TGCGCCAGCAGCTCGGGACAGACGGTCGAGCAGTACTTC.

This clone was picked up a small number of times. This chain joins TRBV6-5 and TRBJ2-7; tentative D call: TRBD1 (5 bases). The V gene's germline CDR1 is MNHEY and CDR2 SVGAGI. V was cut by 4 bases and J by 3 bases, with 16 bases left in between. The CDR3 covers 15 residues. The CDR3: CASSSYQGTRYEQYF. The CDR3 nucleotides are TGTGCCAGCAGTTCCTACCAGGGTACCCGCTACGAGCAGTACTTC.